The rows below give T cell receptor beta chains drawn from one sample of a study of cytomegalovirus exposure and HLA in healthy donors. Produced via immunoSEQ multiplex PCR; TCRdb's table is partial and in-frame only. The sample contains 150,000 to 200,000 clones, 80% of which appear only once. Sequencing was performed on PBMCs. These receptor sequences come from a woman in her thirties in good health and CMV-seronegative. CDR3s include the opening cysteine and the closing phenylalanine or tryptophan. The D gene is left open where the match is weak. Not all rows give a size; the values are once, few, many and, for expanded clones, a class.

TRBD2	TRBV9	TRBJ2-3	few	TGTGCCAGCACAAGGACTAGCGCTGATACGCAGTATTTT	CASTRTSADTQYF
NA	TRBV21-1	TRBJ1-5	NA	TGTGCCAGCCCAAGCTCTCGGGGGGAATTCTTTAACAGCAATCAGCCCCAGCATTTT	CASPSSRGEFFNSNQPQHF
TRBD2	TRBV5-1	TRBJ2-5	few	TGCGCCAGCAGCGGCGGGGGGAGCCAAGAGACCCAGTACTTC	CASSGGGSQETQYF
NA	TRBV5-4	TRBJ2-1	NA	TGTGCCAGCAGCTATGGGGGAGGCAATGAGCAGTTCTTC	CASSYGGGNEQFF
NA	TRBV19	TRBJ1-3	NA	TGTGCCAGTAGTATATTTCTAGATGGAAACACCATATATTTT	CASSIFLDGNTIYF
NA	TRBV29-1	TRBJ1-1	NA	TGCAGCGTTGAAGGGAGGACCCGGGCTGAAGCTTTCTTT	CSVEGRTRAEAFF
TRBD1	TRBV7-3	TRBJ1-5	NA	TGTGCCAGCAGCCAAGTTACCCGGGACAGGGGGCATCAGCCCCAGCATTTT	CASSQVTRDRGHQPQHF
NA	TRBV7-9	TRBJ2-3	NA	TGTGCCAGCAGCATAACTAGCTCTAGCACAGATACGCAGTATTTT	CASSITSSSTDTQYF
NA	TRBV5-6	TRBJ2-7	NA	TGTGCCAGCAGCTTTGACAGCTTTTACGAGCAGTACTTC	CASSFDSFYEQYF
NA	TRBV6-1	TRBJ1-3	NA	TGTGCCAGCAGTGAAGCGAGGGGGAGCGTCCTATATTTT	CASSEARGSVLYF
TRBD2	TRBV5-1	TRBJ2-1	NA	TGCGCCAGCAGCCTAACTAGCGGGGCAGACAATGAGCAGTTCTTC	CASSLTSGADNEQFF
TRBD1	TRBV6-1	TRBJ2-7	NA	TGTGCCAGCAGTGAAGCGGAAGGGGGCCGAGAGGGCCTTTACGAGCAGTACTTC	CASSEAEGGREGLYEQYF
TRBD2	TRBV4-3	TRBJ2-2	NA	TGCGCCAGCAGCCAGGAAGGACTAGCGGGTCGTAACACCGGGGAGCTGTTTTTT	CASSQEGLAGRNTGELFF
TRBD2	TRBV4-3	TRBJ2-5	NA	TGCGCCAGCAGCCAGGGGACTAGCGGGGGGGCACAGGAGACCCAGTACTTC	CASSQGTSGGAQETQYF
NA	TRBV6-1	TRBJ1-5	NA	TGTGCCAGCAGTGATTGGCGCGGGTTAGGCAATCAGCCCCAGCATTTT	CASSDWRGLGNQPQHF
NA	TRBV5-1	TRBJ2-7	NA	TGCGCCAGCAGCTTGGAGGTGGGAGACAGGAGCTCCTACGAGCAGTACTTC	CASSLEVGDRSSYEQYF
NA	TRBV6-1	TRBJ1-1	NA	TGTGCCAGCAGTGAGGACTACGTGCGGAACACTGAAGCTTTCTTT	CASSEDYVRNTEAFF
NA	TRBV30	TRBJ1-2	NA	TGTGCCTGGAGTGAGCGCATTAACTATGGCTACACCTTC	CAWSERINYGYTF
NA	TRBV5-1	TRBJ2-7	NA	TGCGCCAGCAGCTTGACAGGGCGCTCCTACGAGCAGTACTTC	CASSLTGRSYEQYF
NA	TRBV6-1	TRBJ1-1	NA	TGTGCCAGCAGTATACAGGTAATGAACACTGAAGCTTTCTTT	CASSIQVMNTEAFF
TRBD1	TRBV6-5	TRBJ2-3	NA	TGTGCCAGAAGCCTGACAGGGTCGAGGGCAGATACGCAGTATTTT	CARSLTGSRADTQYF
NA	TRBV6-6	TRBJ1-5	NA	TGTGCCAGTCGGGGGGGCGGCAATCAGCCCCAGCATTTT	CASRGGGNQPQHF
TRBD2	TRBV5-4	TRBJ2-3	NA	TGTGCCAGCAGCTTGACTAGCGGGGGGGCCGAAGATACGCAGTATTTT	CASSLTSGGAEDTQYF
TRBD1	TRBV9	TRBJ1-1	once	TGTGCCAGCAGCGCAACAGGGGACACTGAAGCTTTCTTT	CASSATGDTEAFF
NA	TRBV5-1	TRBJ2-6	few	TGCGCCAGCATCCAGGGAACCGGGGCCAACGTCCTGACTTTC	CASIQGTGANVLTF
NA	TRBV9	TRBJ1-1	NA	TGTGCCAGCAGCGTAGCTTCGACAGGGAACACTGAAGCTTTCTTT	CASSVASTGNTEAFF
NA	TRBV23-1	TRBJ1-1	NA	TGCGCCAGCAGTCAACAGGGAAATCCCATGAACACTGAAGCTTTCTTT	CASSQQGNPMNTEAFF
TRBD2	TRBV4-1	TRBJ2-3	NA	TGCGCCAGCAGCCAAGGAGCGGGGCCAGATACGCAGTATTTT	CASSQGAGPDTQYF
NA	TRBV7-8	TRBJ1-1	NA	TGTGCCAGCAGCATATTGTTATCAGGGGAAACTGAAGCTTTCTTT	CASSILLSGETEAFF
TRBD1	TRBV7-2	TRBJ2-5	NA	TGTGCCAGCAGCCCAGGACAGGGGTACAGGGAGACCCAGTACTTC	CASSPGQGYRETQYF
NA	TRBV4-3	TRBJ2-3	NA	TGCGCCAGCAGCCGAACAGGGCTTGGCACACAAGATACGCAGTATTTT	CASSRTGLGTQDTQYF
NA	TRBV6-1	TRBJ1-2	NA	TGTGCCAGCAGTGTGGGGCAGGGAGGCGGCTACACCTTC	CASSVGQGGGYTF
TRBD2	TRBV9	TRBJ2-5	NA	TGTGCCAGCAGCGTAGCTACAGGAGCTAGCGGGGGGTCTCAAGAGACCCAGTACTTC	CASSVATGASGGSQETQYF
NA	TRBV19	TRBJ1-5	NA	TGTGCCAGTAGTATTCTTGGAGAGGGGGGGCAGCCCCAGCATTTT	CASSILGEGGQPQHF
NA	TRBV5-5	TRBJ1-1	NA	TGTGCCAGCAGTTTTCAGTGGGGGGACACTGAAGCTTTCTTT	CASSFQWGDTEAFF
TRBD2	TRBV2	TRBJ2-3	NA	TGTGCCAGCAGTTCTAGCGGGGGAACAGATACGCAGTATTTT	CASSSSGGTDTQYF
TRBD1	TRBV7-8	TRBJ1-2	NA	TGTGCCAGCAGCTCAACTCGAACAGGGGACCGGAATGGCTACACCTTC	CASSSTRTGDRNGYTF
TRBD2	TRBV4-1	TRBJ2-3	NA	TGCGCCAGCAGCCAAGTTGCGACTAGCGGCACAGATACGCAGTATTTT	CASSQVATSGTDTQYF
TRBD1	TRBV6-1	TRBJ1-1	NA	TGTGCCAGCAGTGAAGGAGGGGGCTGGTCTGAAGCTTTCTTT	CASSEGGGWSEAFF
NA	TRBV4-2	TRBJ2-1	NA	TGTGCCAGCAGCCTTCAGGGAGGATCCGACGACAATGAGCAGTTCTTC	CASSLQGGSDDNEQFF
NA	TRBV5-1	TRBJ1-1	NA	TGCGCCAGCAGCTTGAAAGGGGCGGGGACTGAAGCTTTCTTT	CASSLKGAGTEAFF
NA	TRBV6-6	TRBJ2-3	NA	TGTGCCAGCAGTTACTCGTCCATTGGGGGCGCAGATACGCAGTATTTT	CASSYSSIGGADTQYF
TRBD1	TRBV7-9	TRBJ2-7	NA	TGTGCCAGCAGCTTAGAGCGGACAGGCTCCTACGAGCAGTACTTC	CASSLERTGSYEQYF
TRBD1	TRBV27	TRBJ1-2	NA	TGTGCCAGCAGTTTGACAGGGGAGGATTTAGCAAACTATGGCTACACCTTC	CASSLTGEDLANYGYTF
TRBD1	TRBV2	TRBJ1-2	NA	TGTGCCAGCAGTGCGGACAGGGGAGGGGGCCTCTATGGCTACACCTTC	CASSADRGGGLYGYTF
NA	TRBV27	TRBJ1-1	NA	TGTGCCAGCAGTACACGGGTCAGTGTTGAAGCTTTCTTT	CASSTRVSVEAFF
TRBD2	TRBV5-6	TRBJ2-3	NA	TGTGCCAGCAGCCCGACTAGCGGGGTTTCAGATACGCAGTATTTT	CASSPTSGVSDTQYF
TRBD1	TRBV4-1	TRBJ2-7	NA	TGCGCCAGCAGCCTCACCCCTGGGACAGGGTCGTACGAGCAGTACTTC	CASSLTPGTGSYEQYF